These 23 T cell receptor beta chains share one sample of origin, sequenced in a study of T-cell memory formation after mild COVID-19. TCRdb re-called the 5' RACE reads with MiXCR, one entry per CDR3 protein. The repertoire holds just under 550,000 distinct CDR3 sequences, with 20% as singletons. Sequencing input: PBMCs or a T cell subset sorted from them (not recorded which). These receptors all come from an adult woman who had mild COVID-19 (a few samples of this study predate the infection). Cell type and time point are not known.

The rearrangement links TRBV5-1 to TRBJ1-2; D is unclear. The CDR3 runs 17 residues. V was clipped by 0 bases and J by 4 bases, with 19 bases between them. The germline V gene has CDR1 SGHRS and CDR2 YFSETQ. As DNA, the CDR3 is TGCGCCAGCAGCTTGGCCGGAGGGTCGGCAATAGGCTATGGCTACACCTTC. Protein: CASSLAGGSAIGYGYTF.

This clonotype appeared a few times. The J gene is TRBJ2-1, the V gene TRBV3-1; D is uncertain. With 2 bases removed from V and 4 bases from J, the gap between germline ends came to 3 bases. The CDR3 loop spans 12 amino acids. CDR1 is LGHDT, CDR2 YNNKEL, per germline (reference sequence). The CDR3 protein is CASSQLYNEQFF. As DNA, the CDR3 is TGTGCCAGCAGCCAACTTTACAATGAGCAGTTCTTC.

A few counts support this clonotype. The chain carries TRBV12-3 or TRBV12-4 and TRBJ2-1; weak D call: TRBD1 (6 bases). The ends were cut back, 2 bases at V and 8 bases at J, with 10 bases in the middle. The CDR3 is made up of 13 amino acids. The CDR3 sequence is CASSLSRGHEQFF. The CDR3 DNA reads as TGTGCCAGCAGTTTATCCAGGGGCCATGAGCAGTTCTTC.

The rearrangement uses TRBV7-9 and TRBJ2-7, with a tentative D call TRBD2 (6 bases). Between the trimmed V and J ends, which lost 1 base and 4 bases, there was a span of 11 bases. The CDR3 spans 14 residues. Per the germline V gene, CDR1 is SEHNR and CDR2 is FQNEAQ (reference sequence). The chain's CDR3 is CASSLVREGYEQYF. The CDR3 DNA sequence: TGTGCCAGCAGCTTAGTGCGGGAAGGGTACGAGCAGTACTTC.

The V gene is TRBV4-3, the J gene TRBJ2-3; D call uncertain. Germline CDR1 is LGHNA and CDR2 is YSLEER. The CDR3 is 17 residues long. With 0 bases removed from V and 4 bases from J, the gap between germline ends came to 17 bases. In nucleotides, the CDR3 is TGCGCCAGCAGCCAAGATCCTCAGCGAATGCTTTCAGATACGCAGTATTTT. Residues: CASSQDPQRMLSDTQYF.

There are many counts of this clonotype. This chain joins TRBV5-1 and TRBJ2-5, with unresolved D. The V and J ends lost 3 bases and 1 base respectively, with 7 bases between them. Germline-derived CDR1 and CDR2 are SGHRS and YFSETQ. CDR3 length: 13 residues. The CDR3 nucleotides read TGCGCCAGCAGCTACTCGATCCAAGAGACCCAGTACTTC. This translates into CASSYSIQETQYF.

This clonotype has at least ten counts. This sequence joins TRBV12-3 or TRBV12-4 and TRBJ1-4, with a possible D match to TRBD1 (5 bases). The V end was cut by 4 bases, the J end by 3 bases, with 9 bases between. The CDR3 consists of 14 residues. The CDR3 protein is CASSSRGANEKLFF. The CDR3 DNA sequence: TGTGCCAGCAGTTCCCGGGGGGCTAATGAAAAACTGTTTTTT.

The chain recombines TRBV5-1 with TRBJ1-1; a possible D gene is TRBD1 (5 bases). The germline V and J ends were trimmed by 3 bases and 0 bases, with 15 bases remaining between them. CDR1 is SGHRS, CDR2 YFSETQ, per germline. The CDR3 loop spans 16 amino acids. In DNA form, the CDR3 reads TGCGCCAGCAGCTCCGACAGAGCCTGGATGAACACTGAAGCTTTCTTT. Amino acid sequence: CASSSDRAWMNTEAFF.

The chain is built from TRBV9 and TRBJ2-1; 8 nucleotides agree with TRBD2. The CDR3 contains 14 residues. J was trimmed by 5 bases and V by 4 bases; bases with no gene match: 5. The germline V gene encodes CDR1 SGDLS and CDR2 YYNGEE. CDR3 in amino acids: CASSPTSGHNEQFF. The CDR3 nucleotides are TGTGCCAGCAGCCCAACTAGCGGCCACAATGAGCAGTTCTTC. The whole variable domain, remainder taken from reference TRBV9 and TRBJ2-1, is DSGVTQTPKHLITATGQRVTLRCSPRSGDLSVYWYQQSLDQGLQFLIQYYNGEERAKGNILERFSAQQFPDLHSELNLSSLELGDSALYFCASSPTSGHNEQFFGPGTRLTVL.

The chain couples TRBV10-3 to TRBJ2-3; D is possibly TRBD2 (6 bases). The V and J ends lost 4 bases and 0 bases respectively, with 8 bases between them. Germline V gene sequence: CDR1 ENHRY, CDR2 SYGVKD. CDR3 size: 14 residues. The CDR3, as DNA: TGTGCCATCAGTGCCCTAGCGAGCACAGATACGCAGTATTTT. It encodes CAISALASTDTQYF.

This clonotype was found a few times. V gene TRBV5-1 combines with J gene TRBJ1-1, with D tentatively TRBD1 (5 bases). This CDR3 contains 14 residues. Germline V gene sequence: CDR1 SGHRS, CDR2 YFSETQ. Trimming pared 0 bases from V and 4 bases from J, leaving 10 bases between. The CDR3, as DNA: TGCGCCAGCAGCTTGGGACATAGGGGCACTGAAGCTTTCTTT. Translation gives CASSLGHRGTEAFF.

The chain couples TRBV6-5 to TRBJ1-2; D possibly corresponds to TRBD1 (6 bases). V was pared by 6 bases and J by 0 bases, with 14 bases between. Germline V lookup: CDR1 MNHEY, CDR2 SVGAGI. The CDR3 is made up of 15 amino acids. The DNA for the CDR3 is TGTGCCAGCAGACCCACAGGGCCCACTAACTATGGCTACACCTTC. The encoded protein is CASRPTGPTNYGYTF.

The rearrangement joins TRBV29-1 to TRBJ2-5, with D maybe TRBD1 (5 bases). This CDR3 contains 13 residues. Germline V gene data show CDR1 as SQVTM and CDR2 as ANQGSEA. V shed 3 bases and J shed 4 bases, with 12 bases lying between them. Here the CDR3 DNA reads TGCAGCGTTGACAGGGCCGGTCGAGAGACCCAGTACTTC. Its protein is CSVDRAGRETQYF.

The genes are TRBV13 and TRBJ2-3, with no clear D. Germline loops: CDR1 PRHDT, CDR2 FYEKMQ (reference sequence). CDR3 length: 15 amino acids. Trimming left V 5 bases short and J 4 bases short, with 16 bases between. Written as DNA, the CDR3 is TGTGCCAGCAGCCCGCGGACGGATAGTTCAGATACGCAGTATTTT. Protein: CASSPRTDSSDTQYF.

This clonotype was seen ten or more times. This chain uses TRBV7-2 with TRBJ2-2, with 12 bases identical to TRBD2. Germline assignment: CDR1 SGHTA and CDR2 FQGNSA. V was pared by 5 bases and J by 6 bases, with 4 bases of the junction left unmatched. The CDR3 has 15 amino acids. CDR3 DNA sequence: TGTGCCAGCAGCCCGACTAGCGGGAGACCCGGGGAGCTGTTTTTT. Residues: CASSPTSGRPGELFF.

The chain couples TRBV6-5 to TRBJ1-1; 9 bases line up with TRBD1. V lost 6 bases and J lost 1; bases outside the gene matches: 6. From germline, CDR1 is MNHEY and CDR2 SVGAGI. There are 15 residues in the CDR3. DNA for the CDR3: TGTGCCAGCAGATGGGGACAGGGTTCGAACACTGAAGCTTTCTTT. Its translation is CASRWGQGSNTEAFF.

This clonotype was seen a handful of times. The chain has TRBV15 and TRBJ1-1, with 7 nucleotides matching TRBD1. Germline trimming cut 7 bases from V and 10 bases from J; bases unmatched to any gene: 12. Looked up from germline, CDR1 is LNHNV and CDR2 is YYDKDF (reference sequence). The CDR3 spans 13 residues. In nucleotides, the CDR3 is TGTGCCACCACCGACTATCAGGCAGGGGGAGCTTTCTTT. Translated: CATTDYQAGGAFF.

This rearrangement joins TRBV7-9 to TRBJ2-1; 10 bases agree with TRBD1. With V trimmed by 4 bases and J by 3 bases, 9 bases remained unmatched. Looked up from germline, CDR1 is SEHNR and CDR2 is FQNEAQ (reference sequence). This CDR3 comprises 17 residues. For the CDR3, the DNA is TGTGCCAGCAGCTCGGCGAGACAGGGGGCGGACTACAATGAGCAGTTCTTC. Translating it yields CASSSARQGADYNEQFF.

Ten or more counts support this clonotype. The J gene is TRBJ2-1, the V gene TRBV7-9; a possible D gene is TRBD2 (6 bases). CDR1 and CDR2 from the germline V gene are SEHNR and FQNEAQ (reference sequence). V gave up 6 bases and J gave up 4 bases, with 19 bases separating them. This CDR3 has 16 amino acids. The CDR3 coding sequence is TGTGCCAGCAGTTCCCGGGTAGCGGCAGAGTACAATGAGCAGTTCTTC. Translated, it gives CASSSRVAAEYNEQFF.

This clonotype was found a few times. V gene TRBV27 combines with J gene TRBJ2-3; 10 positions match TRBD2. The CDR3 is 19 amino acids. Unmatched junction bases numbered 13, after V lost 3 bases and J lost 1 base. CDR1 and CDR2 from the germline V gene are MNHEY and SMNVEV (reference sequence). CDR3 bases: TGTGCCAGCAGTTTCCTTCTAGCGGGAGAGACCTTTGGCACAGATACGCAGTATTTT. This gives the protein CASSFLLAGETFGTDTQYF.

This chain links TRBV24-1 with TRBJ1-5; no clear D gene. This CDR3 has 14 residues. The germline gives CDR1 KGHDR, CDR2 SFDVKD. V was trimmed by 2 bases and J by 9 bases, leaving 13 bases between them. CDR3: CATSDSALPGPQHF. Here the CDR3 DNA reads TGTGCCACCAGTGATTCGGCCCTCCCGGGGCCCCAGCATTTT.

Only a few counts were recorded for this clonotype. The chain couples TRBV6-4 to TRBJ2-1; no clear D. Trimming removed 3 bases at V and 0 bases at J, with 9 bases between. The CDR3 runs 15 residues. Germline values: CDR1 MRHNA, CDR2 SNTAGT. CDR3 coding DNA: TGTGCCAGCAGTGAAAGTTCCCTCTCCTACAATGAGCAGTTCTTC. The encoded protein is CASSESSLSYNEQFF.

The table lists this clonotype with a few counts. This CDR3 is CASSLKREGPGTGELFF. The CDR3 nucleotides read TGCGCCAGCAGCTTAAAGCGGGAGGGCCCTGGCACCGGGGAGCTGTTTTTT. V and J are TRBV5-1 and TRBJ2-2; 10 bases are a match to TRBD2. V shed 2 bases and J 4 bases; nucleotides not matched to a gene: 8. Germline values: CDR1 SGHRS, CDR2 YFSETQ. CDR3 size: 17 residues. The entire variable domain, with the rest obtained from reference TRBV5-1 and TRBJ2-2, is as follows: KAGVTQTPRYLIKTRGQQVTLSCSPISGHRSVSWYQQTPGQGLQFLFEYFSETQRNKGNFPGRFSGRQFSNSRSEMNVSTLELGDSALYLCASSLKREGPGTGELFFGEGSRLTVL.